Each of the 20 T cell receptor beta chains below was sequenced from the same sample in a study of a mutant IDH1 vaccine in newly diagnosed glioma (dated by TCRdb to the early 2020s). No antigen has been assigned to these receptors. The sample's time point, from its label and the paper: week 11, during vaccination. A 20-mer mutant IDH1 peptide at 300 micrograms in Montanide made up each vaccine dose, which was injected subcutaneously together with topical imiquimod. The library was made by the immunoSEQ multiplex PCR assay. This immuneACCESS table, as held by TCRdb, lists in-frame sequences with V and J called but not all clones. Of the missing ones, under half trace to an unresolved V gene in checked studies; the others have no known cause. A total of 30,000 to 45,000 clones appear in this sample, about four fifths of them only once. Over 13% of the sample rests with the top ten. Sequencing used peripheral blood mononuclear cells (PBMCs), obtained from a glioma patient whose treatment included an IDH1 peptide vaccine. These receptors all stem from a woman younger than 45 with glioma. Some clones in this sample may be carry-over from other donors' samples.

The CDR3 region has the DNA TGTGCCAGCAGCGGCCCAATAAACAGGGGGCTCTATCAGCCCCAGCATTTT. It specifies CASSGPINRGLYQPQHF. The chain links TRBV7-9 to TRBJ1-5; 9 bases are shared with TRBD1. This CDR3 has 17 residues. The ends lost 5 bases at V and 5 bases at J; junction bases unmatched: 13. Looked up from germline, CDR1 is SEHNR and CDR2 is FQNEAQ (reference sequence).

The chain's CDR3 is CASSPFAELSYEQYF. The DNA of the CDR3 is TGTGCCAGCTCACCCTTCGCAGAGTTGTCCTACGAGCAGTACTTC. V usage is TRBV18 and J usage is TRBJ2-7; the D is unclear. V lost 3 bases and J lost 1, with 13 bases in between. Germline CDR1 reads KGHSH; CDR2 reads LQKENI. CDR3 length equals 15 residues.

In nucleotides, the CDR3 is TGTGCCTGGAGGGGGACAGGCGGTCTCCACTTT. This codes for CAWRGTGGLHF. The rearrangement links TRBV30 to TRBJ1-6; 8 bases line up with TRBD1. Per germline, CDR1 GTSNPN and CDR2 SVGIG (reference sequence). V gave up 3 bases and J gave up 16 bases; unmatched junction bases: 5. The CDR3 runs 11 residues.

This clone was picked up a small number of times. The rearrangement joins TRBV2 to TRBJ2-7; D not resolved. V was pared by 5 bases and J by 2 bases, with 4 bases between. Per the germline V gene, CDR1 is SNHLY and CDR2 is FYNNEI. The CDR3 totals 11 residues. The chain's CDR3 is CASSRTYEQYF. The CDR3 nucleotides are TGTGCCAGCAGTAGAACCTACGAGCAGTACTTC. Supplemented by reference TRBV2 and TRBJ2-7, the full variable domain reads EPEVTQTPSHQVTQMGQEVILRCVPISNHLYFYWYRQILGQKVEFLVSFYNNEISEKSEIFDDQFSVERPDGSNFTLKIRSTKLEDSAMYFCASSRTYEQYFGPGTRLTVT.

The gene calls are TRBV6-6 and TRBJ2-1, with 7 bases matching TRBD2. Trimming removed 1 base from V and 7 bases from J; junction bases left unmatched: 7. Germline V gene sequence: CDR1 MNHNY, CDR2 SVGAGI (reference sequence). This CDR3 spans 15 amino acids. The CDR3 coding sequence is TGTGCCAGCAGTTACTGGGAGGGCGGAGGGAATGAGCAGTTCTTC. This encodes CASSYWEGGGNEQFF.

The CDR3: CASSVGGRDNEQFF. The DNA of the CDR3 is TGTGCCAGCAGCGTAGGCGGGAGGGACAATGAGCAGTTCTTC. The rearrangement joins TRBV9 to TRBJ2-1; 9 nucleotides match TRBD2. CDR1 is SGDLS and CDR2 is YYNGEE in the germline V gene. The CDR3 runs 14 residues. V lost 0 bases to trimming and J lost 5 bases; unmatched junction nucleotides: 0.

The chain carries TRBV4-1 and TRBJ2-7; TRBD1 matches 7 bases. Trimming at V came to 4 bases and at J to 7 bases, leaving 7 bases not matched to a gene. CDR3 length: 13 residues. Per the germline V gene, CDR1 is MGHRA and CDR2 is YSYEKL. The CDR3 is CASSLQTGEEQYF. CDR3 in DNA: TGCGCCAGCAGCCTACAAACAGGGGAAGAGCAGTACTTC.

The V and J genes are TRBV4-2 and TRBJ1-2; 12 bases match TRBD1. Per the germline V gene, CDR1 is LGHNA and CDR2 is YNFKEQ. Germline trimming cut 1 base from V and 4 bases from J; bases unmatched to any gene: 7. This CDR3 region has 17 residues. CDR3: CASSQAGQGAIPYGYTF. In nucleotides, the CDR3 is TGTGCCAGCAGCCAAGCGGGACAGGGGGCGATCCCCTATGGCTACACCTTC.

The gene calls are TRBV2 and TRBJ2-1, with TRBD1 matching over 7 bases. V trimming: 7 bases; J trimming: 8 bases; junction bases outside the gene matches: 8. Germline CDR1 SNHLY, CDR2 FYNNEI. The CDR3 is 13 residues long. The CDR3: CASTLGTADEQFF. In nucleotides, the CDR3 is TGTGCCAGCACCCTGGGGACAGCTGATGAGCAGTTCTTC.

This chain connects TRBV13 to TRBJ2-1, with 14 bases matching TRBD2. With V trimmed by 4 bases and J by 7 bases, 3 bases remained unmatched. The length of the CDR3 is 15 residues. Germline V CDR1 and CDR2: PRHDT, FYEKMQ (reference sequence). CDR3 sequence reads: CASSWTSGGTNEQFF. The CDR3 nucleotides read TGTGCCAGCAGCTGGACTAGCGGGGGGACTAATGAGCAGTTCTTC.

The V call is TRBV5-1, the J call TRBJ1-1, with TRBD1 identical over 7 bases. This CDR3 has 12 residues. Germline trimming cut 8 bases from V and 8 bases from J; bases unmatched to any gene: 9. The germline V gene has CDR1 SGHRS and CDR2 YFSETQ. The DNA of the CDR3 is TGCGCCAGAGAGTCCATACAGGGGGAAGCTTTCTTT. Protein sequence: CARESIQGEAFF.

V gene TRBV7-6 combines with J gene TRBJ2-3; 10 bases are shared with TRBD2. Germline assignment: CDR1 SGHVS and CDR2 FNYEAQ. Trimming at V came to 8 bases and at J to 1 base, leaving 3 bases not matched to a gene. The CDR3 runs 14 residues. CDR3: CASGLAGGTDTQYF. CDR3 nucleotides: TGTGCCAGCGGGCTAGCGGGGGGCACAGATACGCAGTATTTT.

The CDR3 protein is CATSVTGGRADTQYF. CDR3 DNA: TGTGCCACCAGCGTAACAGGGGGCAGGGCAGATACGCAGTATTTT. The rearrangement links TRBV15 to TRBJ2-3; 9 nucleotides agree with TRBD1. CDR1 and CDR2 from the germline V gene are LNHNV and YYDKDF (reference sequence). The CDR3 contains 15 residues. J gave up 4 bases and V 5 bases, and 7 bases lay outside the gene matches.

The CDR3 sequence is CASSVPGLAGFGELFF. Written as DNA, the CDR3 is TGTGCCAGCAGCGTCCCTGGACTAGCGGGATTCGGGGAGCTGTTTTTT. V is TRBV9 and J is TRBJ2-2; 12 bases line up with TRBD2. This CDR3 is 16 amino acids long. The germline gives CDR1 SGDLS, CDR2 YYNGEE. Losses at the gene ends were 2 bases for V and 7 bases for J; bases not matched to a gene: 6.

CDR3 DNA: TGTGCCAGCAGCAGGGAGACAGGGGGCTATGGCTACACCTTC. It specifies CASSRETGGYGYTF. The rearrangement joins TRBV5-4 to TRBJ1-2, with TRBD1 matching 9 bases. Germline V gene data show CDR1 as SGHNT and CDR2 as YYREEE (reference sequence). Trimming removed 4 bases from V and 4 bases from J; junction bases left unmatched: 5. The CDR3 contains 14 residues.

This chain joins TRBV11-3 and TRBJ2-5; 8 bases are a match to TRBD1. In germline, CDR1 is SGHNT, CDR2 YENEEA. After removal of 3 bases from V and 0 bases from J, the junction contained 6 bases not matched to a gene. This CDR3 has 16 amino acids. CDR3 loop: CASSLGAGGNQETQYF. Here the CDR3 DNA reads TGTGCCAGCAGCTTGGGGGCAGGGGGCAACCAAGAGACCCAGTACTTC.

The chain links TRBV6-6 to TRBJ1-2; D gene ambiguous. CDR1 and CDR2 from the germline V gene are MNHNY and SVGAGI (reference sequence). This CDR3 comprises 16 residues. Deletions cut 0 bases from V and 2 bases from J, with 13 bases between. This chain's CDR3 is CASSYSRSLRNYGYTF. CDR3 DNA: TGTGCCAGCAGTTACTCGCGCTCTCTAAGGAACTATGGCTACACCTTC.

The gene calls are TRBV7-9 and TRBJ2-2; tentatively, D is TRBD2 (6 bases). V was cut by 5 bases and J by 7 bases, with 17 bases left in between. The CDR3 is 15 amino acids. Germline CDR1 is SEHNR and CDR2 is FQNEAQ (reference sequence). The CDR3 spells CASSTGTDGSGELFF. The DNA of the CDR3 is TGTGCCAGCAGCACCGGAACGGACGGGAGCGGGGAGCTGTTTTTT.

The chain links TRBV23-1 to TRBJ1-4, with D perhaps TRBD1 (6 bases). TRBV23-1 is flagged as an ORF with uncertain function. The length of the CDR3 is 14 residues. Trimming cost V 10 bases and J 2 bases, with 14 bases left between them. The CDR3 loop reads CATQEGETNEKLFF. The CDR3 bases are TGCGCCACCCAGGAGGGGGAGACTAATGAAAAACTGTTTTTT.

The V gene is TRBV27, the J gene TRBJ1-2, with D maybe TRBD1 (5 bases). The CDR3 totals 14 residues. Germline V gene lookup returns CDR1 MNHEY and CDR2 SMNVEV (reference sequence). With 1 base removed from V and 4 bases from J, the gap between germline ends came to 10 bases. CDR3 DNA sequence: TGTGCCAGCAGTTTATTTGGGGGTGGCTATGGCTACACCTTC. Residues: CASSLFGGGYGYTF.